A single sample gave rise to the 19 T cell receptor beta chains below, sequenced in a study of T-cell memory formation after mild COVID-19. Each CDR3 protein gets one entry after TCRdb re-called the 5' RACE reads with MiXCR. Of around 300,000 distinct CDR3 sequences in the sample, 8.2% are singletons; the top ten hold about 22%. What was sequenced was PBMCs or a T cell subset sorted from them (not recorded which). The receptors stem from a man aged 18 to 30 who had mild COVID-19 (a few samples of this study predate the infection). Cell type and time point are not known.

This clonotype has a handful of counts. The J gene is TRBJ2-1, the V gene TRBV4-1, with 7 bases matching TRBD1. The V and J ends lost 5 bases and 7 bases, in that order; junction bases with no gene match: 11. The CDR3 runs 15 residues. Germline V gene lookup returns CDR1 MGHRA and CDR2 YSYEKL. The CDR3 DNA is TGCGCCAGCAGCTTCGACAGGGCCCAGTCAAATGAGCAGTTCTTC. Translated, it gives CASSFDRAQSNEQFF.

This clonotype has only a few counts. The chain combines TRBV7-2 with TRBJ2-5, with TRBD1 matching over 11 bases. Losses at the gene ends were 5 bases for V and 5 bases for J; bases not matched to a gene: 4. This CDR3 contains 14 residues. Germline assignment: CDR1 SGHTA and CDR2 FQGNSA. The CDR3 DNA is TGTGCCAGCAGCCGAAGGACAGGGGGCGAGACCCAGTACTTC. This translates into CASSRRTGGETQYF. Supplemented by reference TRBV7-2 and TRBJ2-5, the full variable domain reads GAGVSQSPSNKVTEKGKDVELRCDPISGHTALYWYRQSLGQGLEFLIYFQGNSAPDKSGLPSDRFSAERTGGSVSTLTIQRTQQEDSAVYLCASSRRTGGETQYFGPGTRLLVL.

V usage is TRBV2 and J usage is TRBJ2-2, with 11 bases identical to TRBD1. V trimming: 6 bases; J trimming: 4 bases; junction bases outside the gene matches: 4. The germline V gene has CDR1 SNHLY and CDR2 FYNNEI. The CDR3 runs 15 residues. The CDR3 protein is CASRGQGVPTGELFF. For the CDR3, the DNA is TGTGCCAGCAGGGGACAGGGGGTTCCCACCGGGGAGCTGTTTTTT. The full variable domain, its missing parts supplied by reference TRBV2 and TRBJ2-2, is EPEVTQTPSHQVTQMGQEVILRCVPISNHLYFYWYRQILGQKVEFLVSFYNNEISEKSEIFDDQFSVERPDGSNFTLKIRSTKLEDSAMYFCASRGQGVPTGELFFGEGSRLTVL.

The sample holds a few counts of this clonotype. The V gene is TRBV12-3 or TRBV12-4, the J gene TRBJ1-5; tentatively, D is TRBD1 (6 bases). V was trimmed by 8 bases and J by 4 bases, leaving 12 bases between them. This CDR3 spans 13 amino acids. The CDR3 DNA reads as TGTGCCAGCCAAGGACAGAGTAATCAGCCCCAGCATTTT. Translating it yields CASQGQSNQPQHF.

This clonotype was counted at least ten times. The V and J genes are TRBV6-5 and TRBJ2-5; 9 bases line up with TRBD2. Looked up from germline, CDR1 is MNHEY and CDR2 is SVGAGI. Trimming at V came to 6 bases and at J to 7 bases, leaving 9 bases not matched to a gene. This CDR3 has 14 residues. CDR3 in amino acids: CASSPGLAHRTQYF. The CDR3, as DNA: TGTGCCAGCAGCCCGGGACTAGCCCACCGGACCCAGTACTTC.

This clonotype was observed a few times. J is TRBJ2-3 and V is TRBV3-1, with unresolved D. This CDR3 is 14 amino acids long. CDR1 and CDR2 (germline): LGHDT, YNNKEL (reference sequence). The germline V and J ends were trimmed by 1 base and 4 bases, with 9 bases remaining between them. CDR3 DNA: TGTGCCAGCAGCCAAGGGTTGAGCTCAGATACGCAGTATTTT. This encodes CASSQGLSSDTQYF.

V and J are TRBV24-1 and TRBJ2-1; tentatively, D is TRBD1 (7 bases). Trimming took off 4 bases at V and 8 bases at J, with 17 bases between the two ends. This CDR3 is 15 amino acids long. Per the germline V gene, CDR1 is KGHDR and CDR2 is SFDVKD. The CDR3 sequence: CATSERSGGGYEQFF. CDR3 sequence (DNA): TGTGCCACCAGTGAAAGGTCAGGGGGAGGTTATGAGCAGTTCTTC.

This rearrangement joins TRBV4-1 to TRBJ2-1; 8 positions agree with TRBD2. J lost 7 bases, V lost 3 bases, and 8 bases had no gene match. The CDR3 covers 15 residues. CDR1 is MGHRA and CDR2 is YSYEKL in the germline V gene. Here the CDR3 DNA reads TGCGCCAGCAGCCAGGGCGGGGGGCCGCCAAATGAGCAGTTCTTC. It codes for CASSQGGGPPNEQFF.

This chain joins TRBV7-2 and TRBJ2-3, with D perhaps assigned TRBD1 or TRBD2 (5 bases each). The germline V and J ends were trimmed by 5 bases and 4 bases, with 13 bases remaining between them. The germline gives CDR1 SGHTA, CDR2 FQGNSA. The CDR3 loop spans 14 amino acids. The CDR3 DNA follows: TGTGCCAGCAGCAAGATGAGGGGCCCAGATACGCAGTATTTT. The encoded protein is CASSKMRGPDTQYF. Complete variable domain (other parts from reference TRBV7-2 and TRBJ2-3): GAGVSQSPSNKVTEKGKDVELRCDPISGHTALYWYRQSLGQGLEFLIYFQGNSAPDKSGLPSDRFSAERTGGSVSTLTIQRTQQEDSAVYLCASSKMRGPDTQYFGPGTRLTVL.

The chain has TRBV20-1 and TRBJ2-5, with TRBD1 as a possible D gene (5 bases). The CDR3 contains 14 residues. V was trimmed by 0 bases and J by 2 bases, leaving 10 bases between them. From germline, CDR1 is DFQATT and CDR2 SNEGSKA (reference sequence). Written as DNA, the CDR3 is TGCAGTGCTAGAGATTTTAACAGGCAAGAGACCCAGTACTTC. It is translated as CSARDFNRQETQYF.

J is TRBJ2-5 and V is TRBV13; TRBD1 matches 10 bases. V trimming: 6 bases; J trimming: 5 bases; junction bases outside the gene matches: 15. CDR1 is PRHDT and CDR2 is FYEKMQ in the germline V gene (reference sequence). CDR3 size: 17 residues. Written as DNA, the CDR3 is TGTGCCAGCAGTGAATTTCTCGGGACAGGGGTAGTGGAGACCCAGTACTTC. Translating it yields CASSEFLGTGVVETQYF. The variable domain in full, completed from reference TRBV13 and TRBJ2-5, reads AAGVIQSPRHLIKEKRETATLKCYPIPRHDTVYWYQQGPGQDPQFLISFYEKMQSDKGSIPDRFSAQQFSDYHSELNMSSLELGDSALYFCASSEFLGTGVVETQYFGPGTRLLVL.

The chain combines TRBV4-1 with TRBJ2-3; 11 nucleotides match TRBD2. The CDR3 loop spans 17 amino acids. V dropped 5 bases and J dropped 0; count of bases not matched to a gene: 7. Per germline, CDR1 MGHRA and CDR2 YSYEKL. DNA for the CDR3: TGCGCCAGCAGCACACTAGCGGGGGTGCCTAGCACAGATACGCAGTATTTT. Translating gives CASSTLAGVPSTDTQYF.

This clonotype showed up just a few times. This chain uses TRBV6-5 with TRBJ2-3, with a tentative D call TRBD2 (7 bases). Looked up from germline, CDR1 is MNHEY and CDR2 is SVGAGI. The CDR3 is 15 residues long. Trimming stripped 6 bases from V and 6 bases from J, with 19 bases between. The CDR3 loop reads CASRPRGVGGDTQYF. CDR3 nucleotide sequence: TGTGCCAGCAGGCCCCGGGGGGTAGGGGGTGATACGCAGTATTTT.

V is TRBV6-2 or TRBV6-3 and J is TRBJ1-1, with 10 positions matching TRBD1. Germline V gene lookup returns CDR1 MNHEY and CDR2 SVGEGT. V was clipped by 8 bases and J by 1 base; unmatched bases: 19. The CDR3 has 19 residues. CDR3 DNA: TGTGCCAGCGTTAGGAGGCCGGGACAGGGGACCCCAAAGAACACTGAAGCTTTCTTT. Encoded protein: CASVRRPGQGTPKNTEAFF.

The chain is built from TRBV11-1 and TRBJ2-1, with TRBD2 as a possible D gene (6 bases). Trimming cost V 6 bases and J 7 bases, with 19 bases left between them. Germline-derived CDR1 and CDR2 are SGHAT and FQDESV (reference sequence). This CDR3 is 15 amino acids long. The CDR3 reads CASSKRTGDWNEQFF. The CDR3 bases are TGTGCCAGCAGTAAACGGACGGGAGATTGGAATGAGCAGTTCTTC.

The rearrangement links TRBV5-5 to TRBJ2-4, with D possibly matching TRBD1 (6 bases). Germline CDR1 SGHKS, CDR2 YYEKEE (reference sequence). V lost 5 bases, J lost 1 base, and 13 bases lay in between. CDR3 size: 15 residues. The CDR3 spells CASRTFRGAKNIQYF. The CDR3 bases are TGTGCCAGCAGAACTTTTAGGGGGGCCAAAAACATTCAGTACTTC. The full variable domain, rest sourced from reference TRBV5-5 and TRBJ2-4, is DAGVTQSPTHLIKTRGQQVTLRCSPISGHKSVSWYQQVLGQGPQFIFQYYEKEERGRGNFPDRFSARQFPNYSSELNVNALLLGDSALYLCASRTFRGAKNIQYFGAGTRLSVL.

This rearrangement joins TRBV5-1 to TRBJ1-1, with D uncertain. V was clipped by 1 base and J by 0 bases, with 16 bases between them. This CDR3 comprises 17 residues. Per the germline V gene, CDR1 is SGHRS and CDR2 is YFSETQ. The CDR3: CASSLSGSWGLNTEAFF. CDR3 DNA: TGCGCCAGCAGCTTGTCCGGTTCCTGGGGTCTGAACACTGAAGCTTTCTTT.

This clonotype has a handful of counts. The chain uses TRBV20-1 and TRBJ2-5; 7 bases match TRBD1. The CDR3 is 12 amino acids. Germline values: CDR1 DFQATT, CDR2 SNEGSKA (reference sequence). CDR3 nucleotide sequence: TGCAGAGCCTCCCCAGGGGGAGAGACCCAGTACTTC. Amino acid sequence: CRASPGGETQYF.

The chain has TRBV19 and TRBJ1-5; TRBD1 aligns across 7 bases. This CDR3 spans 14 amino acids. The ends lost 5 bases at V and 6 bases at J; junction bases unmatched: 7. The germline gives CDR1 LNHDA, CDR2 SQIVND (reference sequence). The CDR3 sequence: CASSRSAGGQPQHF. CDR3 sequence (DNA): TGTGCCAGTAGTCGTTCAGCAGGGGGTCAGCCCCAGCATTTT.